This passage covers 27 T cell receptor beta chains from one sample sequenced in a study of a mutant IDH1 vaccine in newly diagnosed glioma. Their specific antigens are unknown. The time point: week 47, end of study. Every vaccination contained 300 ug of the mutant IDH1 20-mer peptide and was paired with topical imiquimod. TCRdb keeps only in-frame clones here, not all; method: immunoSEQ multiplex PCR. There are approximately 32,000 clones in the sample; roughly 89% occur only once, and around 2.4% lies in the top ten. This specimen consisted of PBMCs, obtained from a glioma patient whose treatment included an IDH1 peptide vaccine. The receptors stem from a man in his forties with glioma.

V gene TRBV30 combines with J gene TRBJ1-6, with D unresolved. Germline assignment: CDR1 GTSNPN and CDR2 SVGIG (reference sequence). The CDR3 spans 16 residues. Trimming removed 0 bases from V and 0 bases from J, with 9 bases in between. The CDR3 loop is CAWSVKGSSYNSPLHF. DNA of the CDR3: TGTGCCTGGAGTGTAAAGGGAAGCTCCTATAATTCACCCCTCCACTTT.

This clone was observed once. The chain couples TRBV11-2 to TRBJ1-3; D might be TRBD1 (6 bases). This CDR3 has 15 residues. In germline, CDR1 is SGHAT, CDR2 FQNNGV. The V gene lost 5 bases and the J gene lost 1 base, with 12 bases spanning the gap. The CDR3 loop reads CASSPRGGSGNTIYF. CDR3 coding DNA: TGTGCCAGCAGCCCAAGGGGGGGGTCTGGAAACACCATATATTTT.

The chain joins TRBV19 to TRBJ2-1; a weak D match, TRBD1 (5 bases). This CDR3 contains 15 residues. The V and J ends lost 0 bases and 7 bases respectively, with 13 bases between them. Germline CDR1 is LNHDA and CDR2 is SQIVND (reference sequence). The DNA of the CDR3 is TGTGCCAGTAGTATAGAGACAGTAATTAGGAATGAGCAGTTCTTC. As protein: CASSIETVIRNEQFF.

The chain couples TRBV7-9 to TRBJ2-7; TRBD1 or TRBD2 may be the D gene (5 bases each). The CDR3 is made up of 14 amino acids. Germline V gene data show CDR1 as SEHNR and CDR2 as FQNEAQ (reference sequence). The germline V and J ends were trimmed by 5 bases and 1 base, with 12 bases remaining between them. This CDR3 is CASSPRGLSYEQYF. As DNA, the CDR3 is TGTGCCAGCAGCCCGAGGGGTCTTTCCTACGAGCAGTACTTC.

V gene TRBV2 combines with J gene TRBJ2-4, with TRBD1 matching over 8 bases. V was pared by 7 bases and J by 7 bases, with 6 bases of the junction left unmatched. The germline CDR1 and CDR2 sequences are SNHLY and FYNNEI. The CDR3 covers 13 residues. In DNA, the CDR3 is TGTGCCAGCAAAGGGACAGGTGTTAACATTCAGTACTTC. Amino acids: CASKGTGVNIQYF.

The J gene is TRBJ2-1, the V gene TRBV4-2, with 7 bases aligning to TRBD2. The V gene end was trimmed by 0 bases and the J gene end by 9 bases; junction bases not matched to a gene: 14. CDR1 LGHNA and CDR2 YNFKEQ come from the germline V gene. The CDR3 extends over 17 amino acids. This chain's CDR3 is CASSQDNSGPRGGEQFF. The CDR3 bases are TGTGCCAGCAGCCAAGATAATTCGGGGCCCCGCGGGGGTGAGCAGTTCTTC.

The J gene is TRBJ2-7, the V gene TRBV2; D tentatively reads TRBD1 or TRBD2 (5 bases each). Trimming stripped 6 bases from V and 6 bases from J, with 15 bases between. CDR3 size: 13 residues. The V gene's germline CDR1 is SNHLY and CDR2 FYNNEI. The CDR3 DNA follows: TGTGCCAGCAGACGGGACGGCTTAAGCGAGCAGTACTTC. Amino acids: CASRRDGLSEQYF.

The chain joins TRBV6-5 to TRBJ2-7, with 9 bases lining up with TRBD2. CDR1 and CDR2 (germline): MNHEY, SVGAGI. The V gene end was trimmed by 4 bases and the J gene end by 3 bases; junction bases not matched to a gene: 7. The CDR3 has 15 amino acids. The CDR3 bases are TGTGCCAGCAGTTCACCGGGACTAGCAGTCTACGAGCAGTACTTC. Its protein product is CASSSPGLAVYEQYF.

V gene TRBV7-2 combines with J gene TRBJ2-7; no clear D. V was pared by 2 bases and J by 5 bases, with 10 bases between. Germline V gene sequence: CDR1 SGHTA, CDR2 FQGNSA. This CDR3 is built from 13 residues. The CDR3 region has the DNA TGTGCCAGCAGCTTAACCGGGCAAGACGAGCAGTACTTC. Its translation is CASSLTGQDEQYF. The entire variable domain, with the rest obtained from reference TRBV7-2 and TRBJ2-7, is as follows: GAGVSQSPSNKVTEKGKDVELRCDPISGHTALYWYRQSLGQGLEFLIYFQGNSAPDKSGLPSDRFSAERTGGSVSTLTIQRTQQEDSAVYLCASSLTGQDEQYFGPGTRLTVT.

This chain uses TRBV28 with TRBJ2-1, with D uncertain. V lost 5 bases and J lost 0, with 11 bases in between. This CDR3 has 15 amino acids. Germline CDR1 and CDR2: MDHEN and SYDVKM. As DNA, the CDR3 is TGTGCCAGCAGTGGCGCAACGGGCTCCTACAATGAGCAGTTCTTC. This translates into CASSGATGSYNEQFF.

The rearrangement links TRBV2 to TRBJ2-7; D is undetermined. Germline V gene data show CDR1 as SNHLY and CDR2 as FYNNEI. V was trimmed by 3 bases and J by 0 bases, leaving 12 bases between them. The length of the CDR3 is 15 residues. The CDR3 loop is CASSDVTESSYEQYF. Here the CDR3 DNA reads TGTGCCAGCAGTGACGTGACGGAGAGCTCCTACGAGCAGTACTTC.

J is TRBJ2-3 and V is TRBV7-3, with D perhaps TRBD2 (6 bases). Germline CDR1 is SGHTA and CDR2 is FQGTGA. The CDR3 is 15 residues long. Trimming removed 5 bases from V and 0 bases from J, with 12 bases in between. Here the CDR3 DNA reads TGTGCCAGCAGCCAGGGACTGGCTAGCACAGATACGCAGTATTTT. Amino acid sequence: CASSQGLASTDTQYF.

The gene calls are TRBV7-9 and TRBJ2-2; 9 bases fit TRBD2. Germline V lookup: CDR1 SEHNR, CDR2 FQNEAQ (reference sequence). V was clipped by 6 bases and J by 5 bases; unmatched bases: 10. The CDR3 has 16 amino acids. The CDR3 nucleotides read TGTGCCAGCAGTCCGATGATTAGCGGGAGTACCGGGGAGCTGTTTTTT. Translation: CASSPMISGSTGELFF.

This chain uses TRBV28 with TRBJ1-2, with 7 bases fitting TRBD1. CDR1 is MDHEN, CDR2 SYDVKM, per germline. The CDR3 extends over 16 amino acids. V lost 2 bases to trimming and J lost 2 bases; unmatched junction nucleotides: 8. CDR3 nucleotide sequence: TGTGCCAGCAGTTTAGCCTTAAAGACAGGGAACTATGGCTACACCTTC. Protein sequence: CASSLALKTGNYGYTF.

The CDR3 loop is CASSLTGPAIRPEGYTF. DNA of the CDR3: TGTGCCAGCAGCTTAACGGGCCCGGCTATAAGGCCGGAAGGCTACACCTTC. The genes are TRBV7-3 and TRBJ1-2; D remains unclear. The V gene lost 0 bases and the J gene lost 8 bases, with 22 bases spanning the gap. Per the germline V gene, CDR1 is SGHTA and CDR2 is FQGTGA. The CDR3 consists of 17 residues.

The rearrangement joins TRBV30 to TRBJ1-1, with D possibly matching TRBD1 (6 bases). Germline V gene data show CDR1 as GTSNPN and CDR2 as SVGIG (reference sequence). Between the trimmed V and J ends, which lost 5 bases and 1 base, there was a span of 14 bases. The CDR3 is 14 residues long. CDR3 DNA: TGTGCCTGGGATACCAGGGGATGGAACACTGAAGCTTTCTTT. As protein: CAWDTRGWNTEAFF. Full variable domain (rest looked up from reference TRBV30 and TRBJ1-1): SQTIHQWPATLVQPVGSPLSLECTVEGTSNPNLYWYRQAAGRGLQLLFYSVGIGQISSEVPQNLSASRPQDRQFILSSKKLLLSDSGFYLCAWDTRGWNTEAFFGQGTRLTVV.

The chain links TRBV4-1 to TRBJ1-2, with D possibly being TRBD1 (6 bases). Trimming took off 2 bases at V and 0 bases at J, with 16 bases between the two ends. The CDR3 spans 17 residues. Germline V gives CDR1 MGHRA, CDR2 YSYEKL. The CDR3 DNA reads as TGCGCCAGCAGCCAACCTCCGGGACACCTAGCTAACTATGGCTACACCTTC. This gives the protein CASSQPPGHLANYGYTF.

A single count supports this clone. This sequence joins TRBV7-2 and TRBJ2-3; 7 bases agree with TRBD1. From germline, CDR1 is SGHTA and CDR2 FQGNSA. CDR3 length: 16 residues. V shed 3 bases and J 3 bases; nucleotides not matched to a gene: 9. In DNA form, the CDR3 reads TGTGCCAGCAGCTTCTCAAGGGGGCGTGGGACAGATACGCAGTATTTT. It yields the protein CASSFSRGRGTDTQYF. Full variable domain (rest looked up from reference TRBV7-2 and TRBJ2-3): GAGVSQSPSNKVTEKGKDVELRCDPISGHTALYWYRQSLGQGLEFLIYFQGNSAPDKSGLPSDRFSAERTGGSVSTLTIQRTQQEDSAVYLCASSFSRGRGTDTQYFGPGTRLTVL.

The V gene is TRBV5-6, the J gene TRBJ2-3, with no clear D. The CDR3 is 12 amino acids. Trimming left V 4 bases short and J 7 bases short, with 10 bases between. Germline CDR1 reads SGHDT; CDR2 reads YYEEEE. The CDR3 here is CASSAAQYTQYF. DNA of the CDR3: TGTGCCAGCAGCGCCGCCCAGTATACGCAGTATTTT.

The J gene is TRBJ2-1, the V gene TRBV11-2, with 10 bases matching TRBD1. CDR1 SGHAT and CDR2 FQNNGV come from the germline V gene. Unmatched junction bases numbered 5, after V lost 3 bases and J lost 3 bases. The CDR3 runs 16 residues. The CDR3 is CASSLATGGLYNEQFF. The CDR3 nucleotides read TGTGCCAGCAGCTTGGCGACAGGGGGCCTCTACAATGAGCAGTTCTTC.

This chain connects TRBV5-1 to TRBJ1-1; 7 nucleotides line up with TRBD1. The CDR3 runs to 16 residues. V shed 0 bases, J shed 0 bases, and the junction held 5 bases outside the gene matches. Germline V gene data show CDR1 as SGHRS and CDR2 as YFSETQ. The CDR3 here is CASSLGPTGMNTEAFF. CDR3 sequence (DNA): TGCGCCAGCAGCTTGGGACCGACAGGGATGAACACTGAAGCTTTCTTT.

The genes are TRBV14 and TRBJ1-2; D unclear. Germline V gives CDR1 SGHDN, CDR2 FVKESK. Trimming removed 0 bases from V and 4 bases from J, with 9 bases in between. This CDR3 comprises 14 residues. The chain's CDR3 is CASSQDLKGYGYTF. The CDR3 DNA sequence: TGTGCCAGCAGCCAAGATCTCAAGGGCTATGGCTACACCTTC.

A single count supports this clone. As DNA, the CDR3 is TGTGCCAGCAGTGAATCGCATTCCGGGACAGGGGCGAAAGAGACCCAGTACTTC. Protein: CASSESHSGTGAKETQYF. The chain joins TRBV6-1 to TRBJ2-5, with 10 bases identical to TRBD1. CDR3 length: 18 residues. Germline V lookup: CDR1 MNHNS, CDR2 SASEGT. V was pared by 2 bases and J by 3 bases, with 12 bases of the junction left unmatched.

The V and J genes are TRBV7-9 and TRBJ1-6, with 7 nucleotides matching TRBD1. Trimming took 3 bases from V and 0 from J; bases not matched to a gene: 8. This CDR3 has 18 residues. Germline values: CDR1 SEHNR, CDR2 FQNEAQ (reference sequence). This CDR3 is CASSFPPGQNSYNSPLHF. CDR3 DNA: TGTGCCAGCAGCTTTCCTCCGGGACAGAACTCCTATAATTCACCCCTCCACTTT.

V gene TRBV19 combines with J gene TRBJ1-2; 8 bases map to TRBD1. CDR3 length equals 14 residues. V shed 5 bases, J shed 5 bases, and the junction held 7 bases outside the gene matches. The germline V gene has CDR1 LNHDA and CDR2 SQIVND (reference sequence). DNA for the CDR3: TGTGCCAGTAGTCGACAGGGGCGTTATTATGGCTACACCTTC. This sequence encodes CASSRQGRYYGYTF.

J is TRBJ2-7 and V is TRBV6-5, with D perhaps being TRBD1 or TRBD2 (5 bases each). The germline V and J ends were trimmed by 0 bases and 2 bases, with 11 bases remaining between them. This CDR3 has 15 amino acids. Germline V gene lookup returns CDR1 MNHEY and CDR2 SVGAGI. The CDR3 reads CASSYSGRRTYEQYF. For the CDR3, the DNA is TGTGCCAGCAGTTACTCGGGACGGAGAACCTACGAGCAGTACTTC.

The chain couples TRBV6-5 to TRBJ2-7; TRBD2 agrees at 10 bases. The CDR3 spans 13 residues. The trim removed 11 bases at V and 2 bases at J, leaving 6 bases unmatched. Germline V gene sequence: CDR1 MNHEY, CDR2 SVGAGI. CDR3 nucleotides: TGTGCCGTGACTAGCGGGTTTACCTACGAGCAGTACTTC. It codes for CAVTSGFTYEQYF.